These T cell receptor beta chains were read from a single sample in a study of technical replicates of blood from several donors. Here immunoSEQ multiplex PCR was the method, and the copy in TCRdb shows in-frame clones only, minus some. Of around 50,000 clones listed, around 96% are singletons. Sequencing used T cells isolated from PBMCs. Source of these receptors: a human donor in good health. Each CDR3 is given with its conserved first and last residue. A D gene is named only where the DNA matches it firmly. Some rows have no size entry. The others give once, few or many, or a class for an expanded clone.

>NA|NA|TRBJ2-7|TRBV10-2|12
CASSSGFYEQYF
TGCGCCAGCAGTAGCGGATTTTACGAGCAGTACTTC
>TRBD2|NA|TRBJ2-3|TRBV7-8|16
CASSPNRTSSRDTQYF
TGTGCCAGCAGCCCAAACCGGACTAGCAGCCGAGATACGCAGTATTTT
>TRBD1|NA|TRBJ2-7|TRBV5-1|18
CASSLGTGQGALFYEQYF
TGCGCCAGCAGCTTAGGGACCGGACAGGGGGCCCTCTTCTACGAGCAGTACTTC
>TRBD1|NA|TRBJ2-7|TRBV11-3|14
CASSPTGDFYEQYF
TGTGCCAGCAGCCCTACAGGGGATTTCTACGAGCAGTACTTC
>TRBD1|NA|TRBJ2-5|TRBV5-4|14
CASSSPGQQETQYF
TGTGCCAGCAGCTCCCCGGGACAGCAAGAGACCCAGTACTTC
>NA|NA|TRBJ2-7|TRBV4-1|15
CASSQVSVSGDEQYF
TGCGCCAGCAGCCAAGTAAGTGTCTCAGGGGACGAGCAGTACTTC
>NA|NA|TRBJ2-7|TRBV5-4|14
CASSLGGQSYEQYF
TGTGCCAGCAGCCTCGGAGGACAGTCCTACGAGCAGTACTTC
>NA|NA|TRBJ2-1|TRBV9|16
CASSVEGVFSYNEQFF
TGTGCCAGCAGCGTGGAGGGAGTCTTTTCCTACAATGAGCAGTTCTTC
>NA|NA|TRBJ2-5|TRBV5-4|13
CASRPAGSETQYF
TGTGCCAGCAGGCCTGCGGGGAGTGAGACCCAGTACTTC
>NA|NA|TRBJ1-5|TRBV9|14
CASSVAGLGYPQHF
TGTGCCAGCAGCGTAGCAGGGTTGGGCTACCCCCAGCATTTT
>NA|NA|TRBJ1-4|TRBV28|17
CASSRVQAGGIYEKLFF
TGTGCCAGCTCCCGTGTTCAAGCAGGAGGTATCTATGAAAAACTGTTTTTT
>TRBD1|once|TRBJ2-7|TRBV9|19
CASSVEVGGVGQEESEQYF
TGTGCCAGCAGCGTAGAGGTAGGAGGAGTGGGACAGGAAGAGTCCGAGCAGTACTTC
>NA|NA|TRBJ2-7|TRBV11-2|12
CASSFGGPQQYF
TGTGCCAGCAGCTTTGGGGGCCCACAGCAGTACTTC
>TRBD1|NA|TRBJ1-2|TRBV19|14
CASVRDRETDGYTF
TGTGCCAGTGTACGGGACAGGGAAACTGACGGCTACACCTTC
>TRBD2|NA|TRBJ2-7|TRBV4-1|15
CASSQAGGPSYEQYF
TGCGCCAGCAGCCAAGCGGGAGGGCCTTCCTACGAGCAGTACTTC
>NA|NA|TRBJ2-1|TRBV2|15
CASSVAELNYNEQFF
TGTGCCAGCAGCGTAGCGGAGCTGAATTACAATGAGCAGTTCTTC
>TRBD1|once|TRBJ1-4|TRBV19|15
CASSDRDRGNEKLFF
TGTGCCAGTAGCGACCGGGACAGGGGTAACGAAAAACTGTTTTTT
>TRBD1|NA|TRBJ1-1|TRBV7-9|15
CASSLDRGWYTEAFF
TGTGCCAGCAGCTTAGACAGGGGATGGTACACTGAAGCTTTCTTT
>TRBD1|NA|TRBJ2-7|TRBV27|14
CASSDRDSKYEQYF
TGTGCCAGCAGCGACCGGGACAGCAAATACGAGCAGTACTTC
>NA|NA|TRBJ2-7|TRBV5-1|11
CASSLQGEQYF
TGCGCCAGCAGCTTGCAGGGCGAGCAGTACTTC
>TRBD1|NA|TRBJ2-2|TRBV27|17
CASSLSRGTGDRGELFF
TGTGCCAGCAGTTTATCCCGCGGGACAGGGGATCGGGGGGAGCTGTTTTTT
>NA|NA|TRBJ1-5|TRBV11-2|13
CASSLDAGQPQHF
TGTGCCAGCAGCTTAGATGCCGGTCAGCCCCAGCATTTT
>TRBD1|NA|TRBJ2-7|TRBV7-2|14
CASSLGQGAYEQYF
TGTGCCAGCAGCTTAGGACAGGGGGCCTACGAGCAGTACTTC
>TRBD2|NA|TRBJ2-4|TRBV13|17
CASSSASGGRAKNIQYF
TGTGCCAGCAGCTCCGCTAGCGGAGGTAGGGCCAAAAACATTCAGTACTTC
>NA|NA|TRBJ1-2|TRBV6-1|14
CASSEAQFRGGYTF
TGTGCCAGCAGTGAAGCGCAGTTTAGGGGCGGCTACACCTTC
>NA|NA|TRBJ2-2|TRBV7-2|15
CASSPLTSFPGELFF
TGTGCCAGCAGCCCCCTGACTAGTTTTCCCGGGGAGCTGTTTTTT
>TRBD2|NA|TRBJ2-1|TRBV7-2|15
CASSLDGRAVHEQFF
TGTGCCAGCAGCTTAGACGGGAGGGCAGTACACGAGCAGTTCTTC
>TRBD2|NA|TRBJ2-1|TRBV27|20
CASSLIPGLAGGSWDNEQFF
TGTGCCAGCAGCTTAATACCGGGACTAGCGGGAGGGTCTTGGGACAATGAGCAGTTCTTC
>TRBD1|NA|TRBJ2-7|TRBV2|13
CASRGQGGHEQYF
TGTGCCAGCAGGGGACAGGGTGGCCACGAGCAGTACTTC
>NA|NA|TRBJ1-2|TRBV25-1|12
CASHSTGNGYTF
TGTGCCAGCCATTCAACAGGGAACGGCTACACCTTC
>NA|once|TRBJ2-3|TRBV23-1|17
CASSPPLAKSHTDTQYF
TGCGCCAGCAGTCCCCCCCTAGCGAAGTCCCACACAGATACGCAGTATTTT
>NA|NA|TRBJ2-2|TRBV9|14
CASSNGGNTGELFF
TGTGCCAGCAGCAACGGGGGAAACACCGGGGAGCTGTTTTTT
>NA|NA|TRBJ2-1|TRBV27|16
CASSLSPGSSYNEQFF
TGTGCCAGCAGTTTATCGCCAGGCAGCTCCTACAATGAGCAGTTCTTC
>TRBD2|NA|TRBJ2-3|TRBV9|17
CASSLNLETSGADTQYF
TGTGCCAGCAGCTTAAATTTAGAGACTAGCGGGGCAGATACGCAGTATTTT
>TRBD1|NA|TRBJ1-5|TRBV7-9|19
CASSLVGFMATGGEQPQHF
TGTGCCAGCAGCTTAGTCGGGTTTATGGCGACAGGGGGCGAGCAGCCCCAGCATTTT
>TRBD1|NA|TRBJ1-2|TRBV5-1|14
CASSRMGQGEGYTF
TGCGCCAGCAGCCGCATGGGACAGGGGGAGGGCTACACCTTC
>TRBD2|once|TRBJ2-7|TRBV6-5|14
CASSYSGRTNEQYF
TGTGCCAGCAGTTATAGCGGGAGGACCAACGAGCAGTACTTC
>NA|NA|TRBJ1-1|TRBV28|14
CASRDRELGTEAFF
TGTGCCAGCAGGGATCGGGAGTTGGGAACTGAAGCTTTCTTT
>NA|NA|TRBJ2-7|TRBV27|13
CASSFKGDYEQYF
TGTGCCAGCAGTTTTAAGGGAGACTACGAGCAGTACTTC